This T cell receptor (beta chain) was captured by sequencing in a study of T cells after yellow fever vaccination. Making TCR cDNA involved 5'RACE template switching, which added UMIs and a universal primer site. From the 5' RACE reads, TCRdb called clonotypes with MiXCR, one entry per CDR3 protein. The sample lists about 4,500 distinct CDR3 sequences; 7.5% to 9.5% were seen once. The V gene's germline CDR1 is SEHNR and CDR2 FQNEAQ (reference sequence). V lost 8 bases to trimming and J lost 6 bases, with 13 bases between them. CDR3 length: 12 residues. This clonotype showed up just a few times. This rearrangement joins TRBV7-9 to TRBJ2-5; D remains ambiguous. This specimen was PBMCs, either bulk or a sorted T-cell subset (CD4+, CD8+, memory, or dextramer-sorted; not recorded which), taken approximately 47 days after the first yellow fever vaccination. The TCR originated in a young man who received the YFV17D yellow fever vaccine. Here the CDR3 reads CASGHSGKTQYF. The CDR3 nucleotides read TGTGCCAGCGGGCATTCTGGAAAGACCCAGTACTTC.